The 22 T cell receptor beta chains below all came from one sample that was sequenced in a study of blood T cell repertoires in COVID-19. Measured with immunoSEQ multiplex PCR; TCRdb has only the in-frame clones, and not every one. The sample carries under 250,000 clones, roughly 86% recorded once. The source material was peripheral blood. The receptors were sampled from a woman in her 70s with active or convalescent COVID-19.

This rearrangement joins TRBV19 to TRBJ1-2; 7 bases fit TRBD1. The CDR3 runs to 16 residues. Germline V lookup: CDR1 LNHDA, CDR2 SQIVND (reference sequence). J gave up 4 bases and V 5 bases, and 13 bases lay outside the gene matches. In DNA form, the CDR3 reads TGTGCCAGTAGTTCGACAGGGAGGAAGTTGAGCTATGGCTACACCTTC. Translating gives CASSSTGRKLSYGYTF.

This sequence joins TRBV4-2 and TRBJ1-2; a possible D gene is TRBD1 (5 bases). The germline V gene encodes CDR1 LGHNA and CDR2 YNFKEQ. The length of the CDR3 is 14 residues. V lost 6 bases and J 3 bases, leaving 14 bases between the germline ends. CDR3 loop: CASRPEGPDYGYTF. The CDR3, as DNA: TGTGCCAGCAGACCGGAGGGGCCGGACTATGGCTACACCTTC.

The chain combines TRBV5-1 with TRBJ2-7; 8 nucleotides agree with TRBD1. V lost 1 base and J lost 6; bases outside the gene matches: 9. Germline V CDR1 and CDR2: SGHRS, YFSETQ. The CDR3 covers 15 residues. CDR3 nucleotide sequence: TGCGCCAGCAGCTTGAGGGCACAGGGGGAAATCGAGCAGTACTTC. This gives the protein CASSLRAQGEIEQYF.

This sequence joins TRBV6-6 and TRBJ1-2; possible D gene TRBD1, 6 bases. Germline CDR1 MNHNY, CDR2 SVGAGI (reference sequence). This CDR3 is built from 15 residues. V was pared by 8 bases and J by 8 bases, with 24 bases between. The CDR3 here is CASGEVGRGRQGYTF. The CDR3 nucleotides are TGTGCCAGCGGAGAGGTGGGGCGGGGGCGCCAGGGCTACACCTTC.

V usage is TRBV5-4 and J usage is TRBJ2-2, with D perhaps TRBD1 (5 bases). CDR3 length: 15 amino acids. The V end was cut by 3 bases, the J end by 4 bases, with 13 bases between. Germline V gives CDR1 SGHNT, CDR2 YYREEE (reference sequence). The CDR3 sequence: CASSSDSPGTGELFF. The CDR3 region has the DNA TGTGCCAGCAGCTCAGACAGCCCCGGCACCGGGGAGCTGTTTTTT. The full variable domain, its missing parts supplied by reference TRBV5-4 and TRBJ2-2, is ETGVTQSPTHLIKTRGQQVTLRCSSQSGHNTVSWYQQALGQGPQFIFQYYREEENGRGNFPPRFSGLQFPNYSSELNVNALELDDSALYLCASSSDSPGTGELFFGEGSRLTVL.

This chain joins TRBV18 and TRBJ1-2; perhaps TRBD1 as D (5 bases). Germline CDR1 is KGHSH and CDR2 is LQKENI. The CDR3 loop spans 17 amino acids. V was trimmed by 3 bases and J by 4 bases, leaving 21 bases between them. The CDR3 bases are TGTGCCAGCTCACCCGGGACCCAAGGAGGGAAAGGCTATGGCTACACCTTC. Residues: CASSPGTQGGKGYGYTF.

The chain carries TRBV5-8 and TRBJ1-6, with TRBD1 matching 7 bases. Germline trimming cut 1 base from V and 7 bases from J; bases unmatched to any gene: 2. CDR1 is SGHTS, CDR2 YDEGEE, per germline. This CDR3 comprises 14 residues. This chain's CDR3 is CASSLRQGNSPLHF. CDR3 DNA sequence: TGTGCCAGCAGCTTGAGACAGGGAAATTCACCCCTCCACTTT.

The chain couples TRBV5-6 to TRBJ1-1, with D possibly being TRBD1 (5 bases). From germline, CDR1 is SGHDT and CDR2 YYEEEE. V lost 3 bases and J 11 bases, leaving 11 bases between the germline ends. This CDR3 is built from 11 residues. The CDR3 spells CASSWGGSAFF. The CDR3 bases are TGTGCCAGCAGCTGGGGGGGTTCGGCTTTCTTT.

The chain has TRBV6-5 and TRBJ1-2; 9 bases are shared with TRBD1. Germline V gene sequence: CDR1 MNHEY, CDR2 SVGAGI. After removal of 5 bases from V and 6 bases from J, the junction contained 4 bases not matched to a gene. This CDR3 has 13 amino acids. CDR3 coding DNA: TGTGCCAGCAGTACGGGACAGGGTGATGGCTACACCTTC. This encodes CASSTGQGDGYTF.

This sequence joins TRBV10-1 and TRBJ2-1, with TRBD2 identical over 12 bases. Germline V gene lookup returns CDR1 WNHNN and CDR2 SYGVQD (reference sequence). The V and J ends lost 3 bases and 8 bases, in that order; junction bases with no gene match: 11. There are 17 residues in the CDR3. CDR3 region: CASSDLASGGEKDEQFF. The CDR3 DNA is TGCGCCAGCAGTGATCTGGCTAGCGGGGGGGAGAAGGATGAGCAGTTCTTC.

As for this clone: The same CDR3 is also encoded by other DNA sequences in this sample. The chain has TRBV12-3 or TRBV12-4 and TRBJ2-7; tentatively, D is TRBD2 (5 bases). The CDR3 is made up of 12 amino acids. The ends were cut back, 7 bases at V and 7 bases at J, with 14 bases in the middle. Here the CDR3 reads CASTAGVGEQYF. The CDR3, as DNA: TGTGCCAGCACCGCCGGGGTAGGGGAGCAGTACTTC.

V and J are TRBV11-2 and TRBJ1-5; D is possibly TRBD1 (6 bases). The CDR3 sequence is 13 residues long. Trimming took off 0 bases at V and 6 bases at J, with 6 bases between the two ends. Germline CDR1 SGHAT, CDR2 FQNNGV. The CDR3 region has the DNA TGTGCCAGCAGCTTAGAAGGGGGTCAGCCCCAGCATTTT. Translated, it gives CASSLEGGQPQHF.

This chain joins TRBV6-5 and TRBJ1-1; TRBD1 aligns across 8 bases. Trimming cost V 2 bases and J 9 bases; bases outside gene matches: 8. The CDR3 extends over 14 amino acids. The germline CDR1 and CDR2 sequences are MNHEY and SVGAGI. As DNA, the CDR3 is TGTGCCAGCAGTTACGAGACAGGGGTCGCTCAAGCTTTCTTT. Its protein product is CASSYETGVAQAFF.

V is TRBV6-1 and J is TRBJ2-7; 9 nucleotides match TRBD2. This CDR3 comprises 15 residues. Germline assignment: CDR1 MNHNS and CDR2 SASEGT. V lost 2 bases, J lost 2 bases, and 4 bases stayed unmatched. CDR3 sequence (DNA): TGTGCCAGCAGTGAACTAGCGGGGCGAGCCTACGAGCAGTACTTC. It encodes CASSELAGRAYEQYF.

There are a few counts of this clone. The V gene is TRBV7-2, the J gene TRBJ2-7; 9 positions match TRBD1. The CDR3 covers 13 residues. Unmatched junction bases numbered 6, after V lost 5 bases and J lost 7 bases. Looked up from germline, CDR1 is SGHTA and CDR2 is FQGNSA. In nucleotides, the CDR3 is TGTGCCAGCAGCATGGGACAGGGAGGGGAGCAGTACTTC. The encoded protein is CASSMGQGGEQYF.

The chain is built from TRBV6-5 and TRBJ2-6; 8 positions agree with TRBD1. J gave up 2 bases and V 6 bases, and 3 bases lay outside the gene matches. The germline CDR1 and CDR2 sequences are MNHEY and SVGAGI. The CDR3 contains 15 residues. The DNA of the CDR3 is TGTGCCAGCAGCTCCAGGGGGCCTGGGGCCAACGTCCTGACTTTC. As protein: CASSSRGPGANVLTF.

This clone was seen only a few times. The CDR3 is CASSSYRDVPLRSGNTIYF. DNA of the CDR3: TGTGCCAGCAGCTCCTACAGGGACGTTCCCTTACGCTCTGGAAACACCATATATTTT. This rearrangement joins TRBV7-9 to TRBJ1-3, with a weak D call TRBD1 (6 bases). The CDR3 totals 19 residues. The V gene's germline CDR1 is SEHNR and CDR2 FQNEAQ (reference sequence). Trimming took 4 bases from V and 0 from J, leaving 22 bases between them.

This chain uses TRBV7-2 with TRBJ2-7; a weak D match, TRBD2 (6 bases). V lost 7 bases, J lost 3 bases, and 13 bases lay in between. The CDR3 is made up of 13 amino acids. The germline CDR1 and CDR2 sequences are SGHTA and FQGNSA. CDR3 bases: TGTGCCAGCACCCGGGACTCGCGCTACGAGCAGTACTTC. Translation gives CASTRDSRYEQYF.

The V call is TRBV9, the J call TRBJ2-2; weak D call: TRBD2 (5 bases). The germline CDR1 and CDR2 sequences are SGDLS and YYNGEE. This CDR3 region has 17 residues. V was trimmed by 0 bases and J by 1 base, leaving 13 bases between them. The DNA of the CDR3 is TGTGCCAGCAGCGTAGATCCTAGCCGGCGGAACACCGGGGAGCTGTTTTTT. The encoded protein is CASSVDPSRRNTGELFF.

The chain recombines TRBV10-2 with TRBJ2-7; D may be TRBD1 (6 bases). Trimming shortened V by 6 bases and J by 4 bases, and 13 bases separated the two germline ends. Per the germline V gene, CDR1 is WSHSY and CDR2 is SAAADI. The CDR3 covers 13 residues. CDR3 residues: CASSDLRGYEQYF. DNA for the CDR3: TGCGCCAGCAGCGATTTAAGGGGGTACGAGCAGTACTTC.

This rearrangement joins TRBV19 to TRBJ1-4; D gene unclear. CDR3 length: 13 residues. V lost 3 bases to trimming and J lost 12 bases, with 14 bases between them. Germline lookup yields CDR1 LNHDA and CDR2 SQIVND (reference sequence). The CDR3 sequence: CASSMDYGGELFF. DNA of the CDR3: TGTGCCAGTAGTATGGACTACGGTGGGGAACTGTTTTTT.

This chain joins TRBV18 and TRBJ1-1; 9 bases agree with TRBD1. The germline V gene has CDR1 KGHSH and CDR2 LQKENI. CDR3 length: 16 amino acids. The junction had 9 bases not matched to a gene; V was cut back by 2 bases and J by 5 bases. The CDR3 region is CASSPGPGQGRTEAFF. As DNA, the CDR3 is TGTGCCAGCTCACCAGGGCCCGGACAGGGGAGAACTGAAGCTTTCTTT.